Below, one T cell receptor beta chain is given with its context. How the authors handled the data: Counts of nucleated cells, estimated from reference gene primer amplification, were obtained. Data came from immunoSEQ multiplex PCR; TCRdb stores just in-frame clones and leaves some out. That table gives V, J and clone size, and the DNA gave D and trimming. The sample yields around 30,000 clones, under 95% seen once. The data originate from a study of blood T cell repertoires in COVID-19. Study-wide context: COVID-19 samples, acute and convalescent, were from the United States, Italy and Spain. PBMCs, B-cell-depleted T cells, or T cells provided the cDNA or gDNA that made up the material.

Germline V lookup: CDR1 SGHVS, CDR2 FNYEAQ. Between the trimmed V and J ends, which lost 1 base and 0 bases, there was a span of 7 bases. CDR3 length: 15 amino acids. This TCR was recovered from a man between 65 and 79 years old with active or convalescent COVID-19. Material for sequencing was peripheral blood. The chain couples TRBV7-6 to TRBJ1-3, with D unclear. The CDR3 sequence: CASSLGASSGNTIYF. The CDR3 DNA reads TGTGCCAGCAGCTTAGGAGCGAGCTCTGGAAACACCATATATTTT.